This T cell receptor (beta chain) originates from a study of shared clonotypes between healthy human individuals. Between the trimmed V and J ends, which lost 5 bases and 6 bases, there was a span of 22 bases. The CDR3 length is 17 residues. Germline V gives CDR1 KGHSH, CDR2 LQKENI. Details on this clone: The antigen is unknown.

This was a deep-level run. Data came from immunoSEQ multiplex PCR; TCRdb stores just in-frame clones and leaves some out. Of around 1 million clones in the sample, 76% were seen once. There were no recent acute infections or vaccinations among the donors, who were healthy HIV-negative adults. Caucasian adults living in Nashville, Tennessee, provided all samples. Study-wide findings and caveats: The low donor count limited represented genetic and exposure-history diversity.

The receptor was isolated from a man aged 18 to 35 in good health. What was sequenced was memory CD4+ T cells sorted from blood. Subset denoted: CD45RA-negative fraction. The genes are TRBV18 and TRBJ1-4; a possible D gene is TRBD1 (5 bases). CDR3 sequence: CASSKKEATGPHEKLFF. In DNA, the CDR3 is TGTGCCAGCTCAAAAAAGGAGGCCACGGGACCGCATGAAAAACTGTTTTTT. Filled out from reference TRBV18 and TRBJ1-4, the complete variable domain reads NAGVMQNPRHLVRRRGQEARLRCSPMKGHSHVYWYRQLPEEGLKFMVYLQKENIIDESGMPKERFSAEFPKEGPSILRIQQVVRGDSAAYFCASSKKEATGPHEKLFFGSGTQLSVL.